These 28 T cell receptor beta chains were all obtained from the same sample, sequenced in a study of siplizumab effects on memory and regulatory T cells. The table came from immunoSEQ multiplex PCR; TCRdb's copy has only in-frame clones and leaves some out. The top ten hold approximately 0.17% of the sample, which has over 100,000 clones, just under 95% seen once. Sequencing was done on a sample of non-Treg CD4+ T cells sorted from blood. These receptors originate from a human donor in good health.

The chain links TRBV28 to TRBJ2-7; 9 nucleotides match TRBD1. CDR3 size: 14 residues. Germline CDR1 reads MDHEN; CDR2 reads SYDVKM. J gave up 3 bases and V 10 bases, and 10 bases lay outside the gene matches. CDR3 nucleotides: TGTGCCACGCTCCCGGGACAGGGAAACTACGAGCAGTACTTC. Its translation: CATLPGQGNYEQYF.

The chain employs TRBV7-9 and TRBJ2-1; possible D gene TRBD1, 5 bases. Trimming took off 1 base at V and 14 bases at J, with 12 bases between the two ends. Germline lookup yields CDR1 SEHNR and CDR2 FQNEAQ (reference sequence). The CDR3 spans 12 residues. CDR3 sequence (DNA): TGTGCCAGCAGCTTAGGTTCAGGGCAGGAGTTCTTC. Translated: CASSLGSGQEFF.

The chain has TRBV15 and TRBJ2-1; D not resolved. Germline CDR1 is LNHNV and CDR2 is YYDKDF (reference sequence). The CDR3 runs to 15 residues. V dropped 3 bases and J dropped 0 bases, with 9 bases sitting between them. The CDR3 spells CATSRRLSSYNEQFF. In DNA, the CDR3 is TGTGCCACCAGCAGGCGACTGAGCTCCTACAATGAGCAGTTCTTC.

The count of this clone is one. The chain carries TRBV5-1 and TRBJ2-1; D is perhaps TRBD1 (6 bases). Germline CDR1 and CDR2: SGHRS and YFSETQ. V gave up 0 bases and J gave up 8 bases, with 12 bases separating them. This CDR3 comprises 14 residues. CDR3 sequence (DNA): TGCGCCAGCAGCTTGGCCTTACAGGGCGATGAGCAGTTCTTC. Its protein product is CASSLALQGDEQFF. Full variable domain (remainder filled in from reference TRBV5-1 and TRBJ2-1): KAGVTQTPRYLIKTRGQQVTLSCSPISGHRSVSWYQQTPGQGLQFLFEYFSETQRNKGNFPGRFSGRQFSNSRSEMNVSTLELGDSALYLCASSLALQGDEQFFGPGTRLTVL.

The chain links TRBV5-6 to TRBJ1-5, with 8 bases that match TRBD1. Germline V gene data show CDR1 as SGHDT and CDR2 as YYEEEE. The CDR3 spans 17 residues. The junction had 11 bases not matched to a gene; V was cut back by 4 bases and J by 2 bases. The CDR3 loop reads CASSHRGSGVGNQPQHF. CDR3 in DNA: TGTGCCAGCAGCCACAGGGGGTCAGGAGTTGGCAATCAGCCCCAGCATTTT.

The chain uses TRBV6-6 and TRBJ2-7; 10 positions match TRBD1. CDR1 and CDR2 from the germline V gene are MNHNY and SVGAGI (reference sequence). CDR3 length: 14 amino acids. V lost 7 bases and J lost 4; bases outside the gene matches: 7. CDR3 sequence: CASTRDRGMYEQYF. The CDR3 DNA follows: TGTGCCAGCACCAGGGACAGGGGAATGTACGAGCAGTACTTC.

CDR3 nucleotides: TGCGCCAGCAGCTCCCTTTCGGGGGACCATAACACCGGGGAGCTGTTTTTT. Protein product: CASSSLSGDHNTGELFF. The chain couples TRBV5-1 to TRBJ2-2, with TRBD2 as a possible D gene (6 bases). This CDR3 region has 17 residues. V lost 3 bases to trimming and J lost 2 bases, with 17 bases between them. Germline V gives CDR1 SGHRS, CDR2 YFSETQ.

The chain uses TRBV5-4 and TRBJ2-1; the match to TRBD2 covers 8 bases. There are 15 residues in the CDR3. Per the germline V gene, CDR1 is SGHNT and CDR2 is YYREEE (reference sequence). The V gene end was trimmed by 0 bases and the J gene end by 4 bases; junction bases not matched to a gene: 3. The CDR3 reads CASSLEAGAYNEQFF. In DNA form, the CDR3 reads TGTGCCAGCAGCTTGGAAGCGGGGGCTTACAATGAGCAGTTCTTC.

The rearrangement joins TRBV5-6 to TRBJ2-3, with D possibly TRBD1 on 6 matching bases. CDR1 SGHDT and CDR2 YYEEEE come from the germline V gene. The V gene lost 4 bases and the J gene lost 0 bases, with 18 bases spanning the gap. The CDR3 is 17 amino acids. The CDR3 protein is CASSIRQAVSSTDTQYF. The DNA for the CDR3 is TGTGCCAGCAGCATTAGACAGGCCGTATCGAGCACAGATACGCAGTATTTT.

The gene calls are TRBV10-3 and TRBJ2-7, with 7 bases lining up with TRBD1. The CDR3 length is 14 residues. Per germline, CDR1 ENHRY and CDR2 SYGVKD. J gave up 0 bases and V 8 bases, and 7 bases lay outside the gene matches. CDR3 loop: CAISGQRSSYEQYF. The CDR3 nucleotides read TGTGCCATCTCGGGACAGCGAAGCTCCTACGAGCAGTACTTC.

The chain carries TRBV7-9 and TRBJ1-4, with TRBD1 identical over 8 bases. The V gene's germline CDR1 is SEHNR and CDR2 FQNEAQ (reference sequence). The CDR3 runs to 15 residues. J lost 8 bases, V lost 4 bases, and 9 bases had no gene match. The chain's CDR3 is CASSSFRDRWEKLFF. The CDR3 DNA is TGTGCCAGCAGCTCCTTCCGGGACAGGTGGGAAAAACTGTTTTTT.

CDR3 DNA sequence: TGTGCCAGCAGCCGGGGACAGGGGGCTGAAGGCTATGGCTACACCTTC. It is translated as CASSRGQGAEGYGYTF. This sequence joins TRBV4-2 and TRBJ1-2; 12 positions agree with TRBD1. With 4 bases clipped from V and 4 bases from J, the junction kept 7 bases outside the gene matches. The CDR3 runs 16 residues. CDR1 LGHNA and CDR2 YNFKEQ come from the germline V gene.

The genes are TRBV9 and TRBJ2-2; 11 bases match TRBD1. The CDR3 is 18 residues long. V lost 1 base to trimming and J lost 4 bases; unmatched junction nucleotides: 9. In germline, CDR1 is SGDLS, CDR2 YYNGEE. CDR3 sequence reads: CASSVRRTGGGGTGELFF. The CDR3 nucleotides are TGTGCCAGCAGCGTAAGACGGACAGGGGGCGGTGGCACCGGGGAGCTGTTTTTT.

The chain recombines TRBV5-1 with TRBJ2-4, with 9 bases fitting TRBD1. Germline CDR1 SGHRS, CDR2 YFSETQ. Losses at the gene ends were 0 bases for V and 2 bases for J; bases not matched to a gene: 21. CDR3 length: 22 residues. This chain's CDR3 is CASSLAWYRDRVFRDSKNIQYF. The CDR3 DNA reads TGCGCCAGCAGCTTGGCCTGGTATAGGGACAGGGTTTTTCGGGACTCCAAAAACATTCAGTACTTC.

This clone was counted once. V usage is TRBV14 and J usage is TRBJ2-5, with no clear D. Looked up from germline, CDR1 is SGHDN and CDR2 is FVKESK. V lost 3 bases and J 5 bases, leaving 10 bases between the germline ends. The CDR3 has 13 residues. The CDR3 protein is CASSQNSMETQYF. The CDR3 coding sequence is TGTGCCAGCAGCCAGAATTCGATGGAGACCCAGTACTTC.

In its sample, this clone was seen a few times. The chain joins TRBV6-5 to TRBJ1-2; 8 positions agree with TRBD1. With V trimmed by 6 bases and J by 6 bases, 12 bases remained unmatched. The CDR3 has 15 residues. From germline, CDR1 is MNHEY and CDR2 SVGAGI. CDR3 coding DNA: TGTGCCAGCAGCAAACCCGGGACAGGAGGAGATGGCTACACCTTC. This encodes CASSKPGTGGDGYTF.

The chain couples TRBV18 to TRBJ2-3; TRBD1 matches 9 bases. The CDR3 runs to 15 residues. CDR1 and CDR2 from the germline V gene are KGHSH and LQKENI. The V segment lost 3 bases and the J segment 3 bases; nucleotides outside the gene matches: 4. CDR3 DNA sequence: TGTGCCAGCTCACCGGGGGACAGGGTAACAGATACGCAGTATTTT. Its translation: CASSPGDRVTDTQYF.

CDR3 residues: CASSSYRGQETQYF. Here the CDR3 DNA reads TGTGCCAGCAGCTCCTACAGGGGACAAGAGACCCAGTACTTC. This chain links TRBV7-6 with TRBJ2-5; 7 positions agree with TRBD1. With V trimmed by 4 bases and J by 2 bases, 4 bases remained unmatched. CDR3 length: 14 residues. CDR1 is SGHVS, CDR2 FNYEAQ, per germline.

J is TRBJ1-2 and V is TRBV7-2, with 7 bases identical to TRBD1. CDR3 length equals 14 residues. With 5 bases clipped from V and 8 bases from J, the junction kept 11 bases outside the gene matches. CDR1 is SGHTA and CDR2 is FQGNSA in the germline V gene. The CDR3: CASSTRDSPPGYTF. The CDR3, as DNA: TGTGCCAGCAGCACCAGGGACAGCCCTCCGGGCTACACCTTC.

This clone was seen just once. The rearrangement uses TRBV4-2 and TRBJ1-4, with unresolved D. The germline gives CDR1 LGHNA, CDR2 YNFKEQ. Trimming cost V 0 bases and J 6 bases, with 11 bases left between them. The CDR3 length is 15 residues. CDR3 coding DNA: TGTGCCAGCAGCCAAGATGCGGGGTCCTATGAAAAACTGTTTTTT. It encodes CASSQDAGSYEKLFF.

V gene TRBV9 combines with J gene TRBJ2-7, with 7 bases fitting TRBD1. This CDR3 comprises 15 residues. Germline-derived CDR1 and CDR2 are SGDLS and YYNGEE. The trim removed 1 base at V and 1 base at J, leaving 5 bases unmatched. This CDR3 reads CASSVSWDRSYEQYF. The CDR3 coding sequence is TGTGCCAGCAGCGTATCTTGGGACAGATCCTACGAGCAGTACTTC.

CDR3 sequence (DNA): TGTGCCAGCAGTTACTCGGCCTTAAAACTGGGTGAAGCTTTCTTT. It specifies CASSYSALKLGEAFF. This sequence joins TRBV6-5 and TRBJ1-1; no reliable D call. Germline V gene lookup returns CDR1 MNHEY and CDR2 SVGAGI. CDR3 size: 15 residues. V shed 0 bases and J shed 7 bases, with 15 bases lying between them.

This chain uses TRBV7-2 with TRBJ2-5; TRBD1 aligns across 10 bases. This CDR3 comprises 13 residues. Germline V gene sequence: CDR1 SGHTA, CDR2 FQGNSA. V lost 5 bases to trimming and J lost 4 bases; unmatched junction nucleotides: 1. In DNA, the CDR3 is TGTGCCAGCAGCCGACAGGGGGCAGAGACCCAGTACTTC. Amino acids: CASSRQGAETQYF.

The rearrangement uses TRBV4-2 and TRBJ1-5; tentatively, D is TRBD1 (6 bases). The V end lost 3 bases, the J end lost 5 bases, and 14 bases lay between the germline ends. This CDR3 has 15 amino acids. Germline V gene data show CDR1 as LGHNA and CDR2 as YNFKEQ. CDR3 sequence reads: CASSQEQEGDQPQHF. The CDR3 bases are TGTGCCAGCAGCCAGGAACAAGAGGGGGATCAGCCCCAGCATTTT.

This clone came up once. The CDR3 coding sequence is TGTGCCACCAGCAGAGACTACTGGAATGAGCAGTTCTTC. Residues: CATSRDYWNEQFF. The V call is TRBV15, the J call TRBJ2-1; D unclear. CDR1 is LNHNV, CDR2 YYDKDF, per germline (reference sequence). The CDR3 sequence is 13 residues long. Trimming took 0 bases from V and 7 from J, leaving 7 bases between them.

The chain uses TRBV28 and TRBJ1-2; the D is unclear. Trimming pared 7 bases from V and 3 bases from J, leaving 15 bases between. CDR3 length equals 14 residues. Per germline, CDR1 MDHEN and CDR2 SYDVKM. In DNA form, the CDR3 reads TGTGCCAGCACACAACCCGGGATATACTATGGCTACACCTTC. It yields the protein CASTQPGIYYGYTF.

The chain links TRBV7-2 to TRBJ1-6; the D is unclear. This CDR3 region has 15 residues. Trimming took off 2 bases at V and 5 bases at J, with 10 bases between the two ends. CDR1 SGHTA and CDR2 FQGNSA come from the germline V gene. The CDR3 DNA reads TGTGCCAGCAGCTTACTGCAGGTAGATAATTCACCCCTCCACTTT. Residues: CASSLLQVDNSPLHF.

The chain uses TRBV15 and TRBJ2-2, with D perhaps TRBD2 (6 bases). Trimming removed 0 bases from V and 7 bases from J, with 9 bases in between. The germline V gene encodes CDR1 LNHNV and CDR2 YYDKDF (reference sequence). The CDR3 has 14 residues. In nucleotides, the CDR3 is TGTGCCACCAGCAGAGATGCGGGGAGCGGGGAGCTGTTTTTT. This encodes CATSRDAGSGELFF.